The 21 T cell receptor beta chains listed next were all sequenced from one sample in a study of blood T cell repertoires in COVID-19. Some clones are missing from TCRdb's copy, which holds only in-frame ones; the method was immunoSEQ multiplex PCR. The table lists approximately 20,000 clones, 65% to 90% of them singletons. Sample: peripheral blood. These TCRs come from a man in his fifties or sixties with active COVID-19.

This chain links TRBV4-1 with TRBJ1-1; perhaps TRBD1 as D (6 bases). The length of the CDR3 is 14 residues. Between the trimmed V and J ends, which lost 4 bases and 2 bases, there was a span of 11 bases. Germline CDR1 and CDR2: MGHRA and YSYEKL. The DNA for the CDR3 is TGCGCCAGCAGCCCCGAGACAGGAAACACTGAAGCTTTCTTT. Encoded protein: CASSPETGNTEAFF.

Details on this clone: One end of the junction is discordant with germline, which a read error may explain. This sequence joins TRBV27 and TRBJ1-2, with D perhaps matching TRBD1 (6 bases). The CDR3 length is 13 residues. The germline gives CDR1 MNHEY, CDR2 SMNVEV (reference sequence). The CDR3 region is CASSLRGADGYTF. The CDR3 DNA reads as TGTGCCAGCAGTTTACGGGGGGCAGATGGATACACCTTC.

The CDR3 nucleotides read TGCGCCAGCAGCCAAGATCACCTGTCCAGACTCTACAATGAGCAGTTCTTC. Residues: CASSQDHLSRLYNEQFF. The chain joins TRBV4-3 to TRBJ2-1; no definite D call. Germline values: CDR1 LGHNA, CDR2 YSLEER. The germline V and J ends were trimmed by 0 bases and 3 bases, with 15 bases remaining between them. The CDR3 consists of 17 residues.

This chain connects TRBV5-6 to TRBJ1-2; D ambiguous. V lost 0 bases to trimming and J lost 2 bases, with 8 bases between them. The CDR3 contains 14 residues. Germline loops: CDR1 SGHDT, CDR2 YYEEEE. CDR3 DNA sequence: TGTGCCAGCAGCTTGGGTCCAGAAAACTATGGCTACACCTTC. Translation: CASSLGPENYGYTF.

The CDR3 sequence: CASSLLAGGNTGELFF. The CDR3 DNA reads as TGTGCCAGCAGTTTATTAGCGGGGGGGAACACCGGGGAGCTGTTTTTT. The chain links TRBV27 to TRBJ2-2, with 10 bases lining up with TRBD2. The CDR3 is 16 amino acids. Per the germline V gene, CDR1 is MNHEY and CDR2 is SMNVEV (reference sequence). After removal of 1 base from V and 1 base from J, the junction contained 0 bases not matched to a gene.

This chain connects TRBV5-1 to TRBJ2-1; 12 positions agree with TRBD2. CDR1 and CDR2 from the germline V gene are SGHRS and YFSETQ. V lost 0 bases to trimming and J lost 8 bases; unmatched junction nucleotides: 9. The CDR3 totals 17 residues. CDR3 in amino acids: CASSLGLTSGGMDEQFF. The CDR3 nucleotides are TGCGCCAGCAGCTTGGGTCTGACTAGCGGGGGTATGGATGAGCAGTTCTTC.

This chain joins TRBV6-1 and TRBJ1-1; D not certain. Trimming stripped 3 bases from V and 2 bases from J, with 10 bases between. This CDR3 comprises 14 residues. The germline V gene encodes CDR1 MNHNS and CDR2 SASEGT. The CDR3 coding sequence is TGTGCCAGCAGTGACACAGAACGAAACACTGAAGCTTTCTTT. This gives the protein CASSDTERNTEAFF.

The J gene is TRBJ2-5, the V gene TRBV5-1; 7 nucleotides match TRBD1. Losses at the gene ends were 6 bases for V and 4 bases for J; bases not matched to a gene: 9. The CDR3 is 14 residues long. CDR1 and CDR2 from the germline V gene are SGHRS and YFSETQ. The CDR3: CASNLGQVGETQYF. CDR3 DNA sequence: TGCGCCAGCAACTTAGGACAGGTGGGAGAGACCCAGTACTTC.

This sequence joins TRBV6-5 and TRBJ1-1; no definite D call. Looked up from germline, CDR1 is MNHEY and CDR2 is SVGAGI. V was pared by 6 bases and J by 1 base, with 9 bases between. The CDR3 length is 13 residues. CDR3 loop: CASRTPGNTEAFF. CDR3 DNA sequence: TGTGCCAGCAGAACCCCAGGGAACACTGAAGCTTTCTTT.

V and J are TRBV6-2 or TRBV6-3 and TRBJ2-2, with 8 nucleotides matching TRBD2. Trimming at V came to 5 bases and at J to 8 bases, leaving 10 bases not matched to a gene. CDR1 is MNHEY and CDR2 is SVGEGT in the germline V gene. The CDR3 is 15 residues long. The CDR3, as DNA: TGTGCCAGCAGTCCCAAGCGGGGGCACGGAGGGGAGCTGTTTTTT. This codes for CASSPKRGHGGELFF.

The chain recombines TRBV27 with TRBJ2-1; D is unresolved. The CDR3 loop spans 13 amino acids. V lost 4 bases, J lost 8 bases, and 12 bases lay in between. Germline CDR1 MNHEY, CDR2 SMNVEV (reference sequence). The CDR3, as DNA: TGTGCCAGCAGTTCCAATAGTGTCGATGAGCAGTTCTTC. Translated, it gives CASSSNSVDEQFF.

The V gene is TRBV5-1, the J gene TRBJ2-5, with a possible D match to TRBD2 (7 bases). The length of the CDR3 is 19 residues. The germline V gene encodes CDR1 SGHRS and CDR2 YFSETQ. V shed 2 bases and J shed 5 bases, with 28 bases lying between them. In DNA form, the CDR3 reads TGCGCCAGCAGCTTTGTTTCAGCGGGGACCTCAGGGGACTATGAGACCCAGTACTTC. It specifies CASSFVSAGTSGDYETQYF.

The V call is TRBV7-9, the J call TRBJ1-5; TRBD1 matches 7 bases. With V trimmed by 3 bases and J by 4 bases, 3 bases remained unmatched. Germline V CDR1 and CDR2: SEHNR, FQNEAQ (reference sequence). CDR3 length: 14 residues. DNA of the CDR3: TGTGCCAGCAGCTTTTCGACAGGGAATCAGCCCCAGCATTTT. It codes for CASSFSTGNQPQHF.

The chain recombines TRBV4-1 with TRBJ1-4; D perhaps matches TRBD1 (6 bases). Germline V gene lookup returns CDR1 MGHRA and CDR2 YSYEKL. CDR3 length: 15 amino acids. V lost 2 bases and J 13 bases, leaving 20 bases between the germline ends. Here the CDR3 reads CASSQTDSLRVSLFF. The CDR3 DNA follows: TGCGCCAGCAGCCAAACGGACAGTTTGAGAGTGTCACTGTTTTTT.

This chain connects TRBV4-3 to TRBJ1-2; tentative D call: TRBD1 (5 bases). The CDR3 runs 14 residues. CDR1 LGHNA and CDR2 YSLEER come from the germline V gene. Trimming took 0 bases from V and 8 from J, leaving 13 bases between them. CDR3 amino acids: CASSQDSTGWGYTF. DNA of the CDR3: TGCGCCAGCAGCCAAGATTCCACAGGATGGGGCTACACCTTC.

V and J are TRBV18 and TRBJ2-5; 8 nucleotides match TRBD2. The germline gives CDR1 KGHSH, CDR2 LQKENI. The CDR3 sequence is 17 residues long. The V segment lost 4 bases and the J segment 8 bases; nucleotides outside the gene matches: 18. This chain's CDR3 is CASSLLSGGSGAKTQYF. The DNA of the CDR3 is TGTGCCAGCTCACTGCTGTCGGGCGGTAGCGGGGCCAAAACCCAGTACTTC.

The J gene is TRBJ1-2, the V gene TRBV20-1; D is uncertain. Trimming took 5 bases from V and 12 from J, leaving 10 bases between them. Germline CDR1 is DFQATT and CDR2 is SNEGSKA (reference sequence). CDR3 length equals 9 residues. The CDR3 coding sequence is TGCAGTGCTCTAATTCCGAACACCTTC. Translation: CSALIPNTF.

The chain joins TRBV4-2 to TRBJ1-1; D remains ambiguous. CDR1 is LGHNA, CDR2 YNFKEQ, per germline. Trimming cost V 0 bases and J 1 base, with 15 bases left between them. There are 17 residues in the CDR3. CDR3 sequence: CASSQDRLGGENTEAFF. CDR3 coding DNA: TGTGCCAGCAGCCAAGACAGACTTGGAGGCGAGAACACTGAAGCTTTCTTT.

The chain uses TRBV2 and TRBJ2-7; 9 positions agree with TRBD2. Germline V gives CDR1 SNHLY, CDR2 FYNNEI. V lost 6 bases, J lost 0 bases, and 3 bases stayed unmatched. This CDR3 region has 14 residues. CDR3 protein: CASSATSGSYEQYF. The CDR3 bases are TGTGCCAGCAGCGCGACTAGCGGCTCCTACGAGCAGTACTTC.

The chain couples TRBV11-2 to TRBJ2-7, with D possibly being TRBD1 (5 bases). The V gene lost 5 bases and the J gene lost 3 bases, with 17 bases spanning the gap. From germline, CDR1 is SGHAT and CDR2 FQNNGV. This CDR3 is built from 15 residues. CDR3 amino acids: CASSRARETFYEQYF. DNA for the CDR3: TGTGCCAGCAGCCGCGCCAGGGAAACGTTCTACGAGCAGTACTTC.

This chain uses TRBV19 with TRBJ1-1; D gene uncertain. The germline V and J ends were trimmed by 3 bases and 6 bases, with 8 bases remaining between them. The CDR3 spans 12 residues. CDR1 is LNHDA and CDR2 is SQIVND in the germline V gene (reference sequence). In DNA, the CDR3 is TGTGCCAGTAGTATTTTCGGTTCTGAAGCTTTCTTT. It yields the protein CASSIFGSEAFF. The variable domain in full, completed from reference TRBV19 and TRBJ1-1, reads DGGITQSPKYLFRKEGQNVTLSCEQNLNHDAMYWYRQDPGQGLRLIYYSQIVNDFQKGDIAEGYSVSREKKESFPLTVTSAQKNPTAFYLCASSIFGSEAFFGQGTRLTVV.